Presented here are 22 T cell receptor beta chains from one specimen sequenced in a study of cytomegalovirus exposure and HLA in healthy donors. Produced via immunoSEQ multiplex PCR; TCRdb's table is partial and in-frame only. The top ten clones hold under 6.5% of a sample with 90,000 to 150,000 clones, roughly 90% of them seen once. The sample was PBMCs. The receptors were gathered from a woman younger than 30 in good health and CMV-seropositive.

This chain uses TRBV4-1 with TRBJ1-1; the D gene is possibly TRBD1 (6 bases). Germline-derived CDR1 and CDR2 are MGHRA and YSYEKL. The germline V and J ends were trimmed by 5 bases and 4 bases, with 14 bases remaining between them. This CDR3 spans 14 amino acids. The DNA of the CDR3 is TGCGCCAGCAGCGTCGACAGGTTAAGCACTGAAGCTTTCTTT. This translates into CASSVDRLSTEAFF.

The chain employs TRBV27 and TRBJ1-6; D may be TRBD1 (5 bases). CDR1 and CDR2 from the germline V gene are MNHEY and SMNVEV (reference sequence). The CDR3 extends over 15 amino acids. The V and J ends lost 2 bases and 10 bases respectively, with 15 bases between them. The CDR3 DNA follows: TGTGCCAGCAGTTTAGTAGGGGCCGGGGGATCACCCCTCCACTTT. Protein: CASSLVGAGGSPLHF.

V usage is TRBV6-5 and J usage is TRBJ2-3; 10 bases fit TRBD1. Trimming took 4 bases from V and 3 from J; bases not matched to a gene: 7. CDR1 is MNHEY and CDR2 is SVGAGI in the germline V gene. The length of the CDR3 is 16 residues. The CDR3 region has the DNA TGTGCCAGCAGTTTCCACGGGACAGGGGTTACAGATACGCAGTATTTT. Its protein is CASSFHGTGVTDTQYF.

V and J are TRBV6-1 and TRBJ2-1; 14 nucleotides line up with TRBD2. Looked up from germline, CDR1 is MNHNS and CDR2 is SASEGT. The CDR3 is made up of 15 amino acids. J lost 6 bases, V lost 3 bases, and 1 base had no gene match. The CDR3 DNA follows: TGTGCCAGCAGTGAGGGGACTAGCGGGAGCAATGAGCAGTTCTTC. Translating it yields CASSEGTSGSNEQFF.

The CDR3 sequence is CASSLGGGRGNQPQHF. The DNA for the CDR3 is TGTGCCAGCAGCTTGGGAGGAGGGAGAGGTAATCAGCCCCAGCATTTT. The rearrangement links TRBV5-4 to TRBJ1-5; D gene unclear. Trimming took off 0 bases at V and 4 bases at J, with 14 bases between the two ends. Per germline, CDR1 SGHNT and CDR2 YYREEE (reference sequence). The CDR3 is 16 amino acids.

This chain connects TRBV7-2 to TRBJ2-5; possibly TRBD2 for D (6 bases). Per the germline V gene, CDR1 is SGHTA and CDR2 is FQGNSA. The CDR3 runs 15 residues. V was cut by 1 base and J by 5 bases, with 14 bases left in between. CDR3 loop: CASSLVRGNRETQYF. Written as DNA, the CDR3 is TGTGCCAGCAGCTTAGTTCGCGGGAATCGGGAGACCCAGTACTTC.

The chain has TRBV2 and TRBJ1-1; D unclear. The V gene lost 5 bases and the J gene lost 4 bases, with 14 bases spanning the gap. CDR1 is SNHLY and CDR2 is FYNNEI in the germline V gene. This CDR3 is 14 amino acids long. The CDR3 region has the DNA TGTGCCAGCAGTTCTCTCCCGGGTGTCACTGAAGCTTTCTTT. This encodes CASSSLPGVTEAFF. The entire variable domain, with the rest obtained from reference TRBV2 and TRBJ1-1, is as follows: EPEVTQTPSHQVTQMGQEVILRCVPISNHLYFYWYRQILGQKVEFLVSFYNNEISEKSEIFDDQFSVERPDGSNFTLKIRSTKLEDSAMYFCASSSLPGVTEAFFGQGTRLTVV.

The gene calls are TRBV7-9 and TRBJ1-1; TRBD1 matches at 9 bases. CDR1 is SEHNR, CDR2 FQNEAQ, per germline (reference sequence). V shed 5 bases and J 4 bases; nucleotides not matched to a gene: 17. The length of the CDR3 is 18 residues. CDR3 in DNA: TGTGCCAGCAGCCCGACCCGACCCTTAACAGGGGGCGGCACTGAAGCTTTCTTT. Translated, it gives CASSPTRPLTGGGTEAFF.

This chain uses TRBV9 with TRBJ1-1; perhaps TRBD1 as D (6 bases). Germline-derived CDR1 and CDR2 are SGDLS and YYNGEE. The CDR3 has 16 residues. Trimming shortened V by 3 bases and J by 1 base, and 16 bases separated the two germline ends. CDR3 nucleotide sequence: TGTGCCAGCAGCGGACAAGAAGGACAGCCGAACACTGAAGCTTTCTTT. Translation: CASSGQEGQPNTEAFF.

V usage is TRBV9 and J usage is TRBJ2-3; 8 bases are shared with TRBD2. Germline loops: CDR1 SGDLS, CDR2 YYNGEE. The CDR3 consists of 15 residues. With V trimmed by 0 bases and J by 6 bases, 6 bases remained unmatched. CDR3 bases: TGTGCCAGCAGCGTAGGTGGCGGGGGGTCGGATACGCAGTATTTT. Translated: CASSVGGGGSDTQYF.

The V call is TRBV5-1, the J call TRBJ2-1; weak D call: TRBD1 (6 bases). This CDR3 spans 16 amino acids. The V gene lost 2 bases and the J gene lost 0 bases, with 12 bases spanning the gap. Germline CDR1 and CDR2: SGHRS and YFSETQ. The CDR3 loop is CASSLNRASSYNEQFF. The CDR3 nucleotides are TGCGCCAGCAGCTTAAACAGGGCGAGCTCCTACAATGAGCAGTTCTTC.

This clone was observed a single time. The V gene is TRBV5-4, the J gene TRBJ1-1; 9 bases are shared with TRBD1. The CDR3 contains 13 residues. V lost 2 bases to trimming and J lost 8 bases; unmatched junction nucleotides: 4. Germline V gene data show CDR1 as SGHNT and CDR2 as YYREEE (reference sequence). The CDR3 coding sequence is TGTGCCAGCAGCTTTGACAGGGGGTACGAAGCTTTCTTT. This codes for CASSFDRGYEAFF.

This chain uses TRBV5-6 with TRBJ2-1, with D possibly matching TRBD2 (6 bases). This CDR3 has 17 residues. Germline CDR1 reads SGHDT; CDR2 reads YYEEEE. V shed 3 bases and J shed 4 bases, with 20 bases lying between them. CDR3 amino acids: CASSSGIADLVYNEQFF. The CDR3 DNA reads as TGTGCCAGCAGCTCCGGGATAGCGGACCTGGTTTACAATGAGCAGTTCTTC.

The chain links TRBV18 to TRBJ2-3, with 8 bases lining up with TRBD2. CDR3 length: 18 amino acids. In germline, CDR1 is KGHSH, CDR2 LQKENI. V dropped 3 bases and J dropped 1; count of bases not matched to a gene: 12. Here the CDR3 DNA reads TGTGCCAGCTCACCGCGGGGGGTGCCCCCGACCCGCACAGATACGCAGTATTTT. It encodes CASSPRGVPPTRTDTQYF.

The gene calls are TRBV18 and TRBJ1-1, with a weak D call TRBD1 (5 bases). In germline, CDR1 is KGHSH, CDR2 LQKENI. The CDR3 extends over 14 amino acids. Between the trimmed V and J ends, which lost 7 bases and 1 base, there was a span of 13 bases. As DNA, the CDR3 is TGTGCCAGCTTAGCGGGACTCAGGAACACTGAAGCTTTCTTT. It codes for CASLAGLRNTEAFF.

The chain employs TRBV27 and TRBJ2-1; TRBD2 matches at 7 bases. CDR1 and CDR2 from the germline V gene are MNHEY and SMNVEV (reference sequence). The trim removed 2 bases at V and 2 bases at J, leaving 6 bases unmatched. The CDR3 covers 16 residues. As DNA, the CDR3 is TGTGCCAGCAGTTTACGGCGGGAGCGAACCTACAATGAGCAGTTCTTC. This sequence encodes CASSLRRERTYNEQFF.

J is TRBJ2-7 and V is TRBV6-5, with 8 bases aligning to TRBD1. CDR1 MNHEY and CDR2 SVGAGI come from the germline V gene. With 6 bases clipped from V and 4 bases from J, the junction kept 8 bases outside the gene matches. The CDR3 has 14 residues. CDR3 DNA sequence: TGTGCCAGCAGCGCCGGGACAGGACCTTACGAGCAGTACTTC. It specifies CASSAGTGPYEQYF.

The chain links TRBV2 to TRBJ2-3, with 8 bases matching TRBD2. Germline-derived CDR1 and CDR2 are SNHLY and FYNNEI. V shed 6 bases and J 3 bases; nucleotides not matched to a gene: 8. This CDR3 contains 15 residues. CDR3 residues: CASSPIAGTTDTQYF. The CDR3 DNA sequence: TGTGCCAGCAGCCCCATAGCGGGAACAACAGATACGCAGTATTTT. Full variable domain (missing parts from reference TRBV2 and TRBJ2-3): EPEVTQTPSHQVTQMGQEVILRCVPISNHLYFYWYRQILGQKVEFLVSFYNNEISEKSEIFDDQFSVERPDGSNFTLKIRSTKLEDSAMYFCASSPIAGTTDTQYFGPGTRLTVL.

The chain is built from TRBV15 and TRBJ2-3; 8 positions match TRBD1. V shed 0 bases, J shed 7 bases, and the junction held 6 bases outside the gene matches. The CDR3 spans 15 residues. Germline lookup yields CDR1 LNHNV and CDR2 YYDKDF (reference sequence). CDR3 coding DNA: TGTGCCACCAGCAGAGATTCAGGGGGCATGAATACGCAGTATTTT. It encodes CATSRDSGGMNTQYF.

DNA of the CDR3: TGTGCCTGGAGTAGCAGGGGTTTGGGGGGCTACACCTTC. Its translation: CAWSSRGLGGYTF. The chain combines TRBV30 with TRBJ1-2; possible D gene TRBD1, 6 bases. The V gene's germline CDR1 is GTSNPN and CDR2 SVGIG (reference sequence). The CDR3 is 13 residues long. V dropped 2 bases and J dropped 8 bases, with 15 bases sitting between them.

This chain uses TRBV4-1 with TRBJ1-2, with TRBD1 matching 9 bases. CDR3 length: 15 amino acids. Unmatched junction bases numbered 5, after V lost 3 bases and J lost 3 bases. The germline gives CDR1 MGHRA, CDR2 YSYEKL. CDR3 region: CASSHIRDRDYGYTF. The CDR3 nucleotides read TGCGCCAGCAGCCATATCCGGGACAGGGACTATGGCTACACCTTC.

This clone has more than one count but fewer than ten. The rearrangement uses TRBV6-1 and TRBJ1-6, with 8 bases aligning to TRBD1. The CDR3 has 14 residues. Germline loops: CDR1 MNHNS, CDR2 SASEGT. The trim removed 8 bases at V and 12 bases at J, leaving 12 bases unmatched. CDR3 nucleotides: TGTGCCAGCCTTCAGTGGGTCGACAGGGGACCCCTCCACTTT. Residues: CASLQWVDRGPLHF.